The 20 T cell receptor beta chains listed next were all sequenced from one sample in a study of T cell clones after liver transplantation. This table comes from immunoSEQ multiplex PCR, and its TCRdb copy is limited to in-frame clones, with some not included. The data hold about 20,000 clones, with about 77% observed a single time. Sequencing was performed on CD8+ T cells from blood, taken approximately 54 months after liver transplant. The receptors were sampled from a human patient who received a liver transplant. Some T cells may be the graft donor's.

The chain joins TRBV6-5 to TRBJ2-7; the match to TRBD1 covers 8 bases. Germline CDR1 and CDR2: MNHEY and SVGAGI. Trimming took 5 bases from V and 2 from J; bases not matched to a gene: 5. The CDR3 contains 14 residues. This CDR3 is CASSHVQGAYEQYF. The CDR3 DNA follows: TGTGCCAGCAGTCACGTACAGGGGGCCTACGAGCAGTACTTC.

This clone counts as medium-sized. J is TRBJ2-1 and V is TRBV29-1; no clear D gene. The CDR3 is 16 amino acids. Trimming cost V 0 bases and J 3 bases, with 15 bases left between them. Germline V CDR1 and CDR2: SQVTM, ANQGSEA. CDR3 region: CSVEDNARGFYNEQFF. DNA for the CDR3: TGCAGCGTTGAAGATAATGCCAGAGGTTTCTACAATGAGCAGTTCTTC.

The chain employs TRBV15 and TRBJ2-3, with 12 bases aligning to TRBD2. This CDR3 region has 19 residues. The V segment lost 3 bases and the J segment 3 bases; nucleotides outside the gene matches: 13. CDR1 and CDR2 (germline): LNHNV, YYDKDF (reference sequence). In nucleotides, the CDR3 is TGTGCCACCAGCAGTCACACCCTAGCGGGGGGGCCCTTGACAGATACGCAGTATTTT. Its translation: CATSSHTLAGGPLTDTQYF.

This clone has just one count. The chain joins TRBV29-1 to TRBJ2-7; possibly TRBD1 for D (5 bases). Germline V gene data show CDR1 as SQVTM and CDR2 as ANQGSEA. The CDR3 runs 12 residues. The V end lost 2 bases, the J end lost 6 bases, and 11 bases lay between the germline ends. CDR3 DNA sequence: TGCAGCGTTGAAACCAGGGTGGGCGAGCAGTACTTC. Amino acid sequence: CSVETRVGEQYF.

This rearrangement joins TRBV7-6 to TRBJ2-6; D gene uncertain. Looked up from germline, CDR1 is SGHVS and CDR2 is FNYEAQ. The V end was cut by 5 bases, the J end by 5 bases, with 22 bases between. The CDR3 spans 18 residues. The chain's CDR3 is CASSGSPISQSRANVLTF. In nucleotides, the CDR3 is TGTGCCAGCAGCGGATCTCCAATCTCACAAAGTCGGGCCAACGTCCTGACTTTC. Combining the CDR3 with reference TRBV7-6 and TRBJ2-6 gives the whole variable domain GAGVSQSPRYKVTKRGQDVALRCDPISGHVSLYWYRQALGQGPEFLTYFNYEAQQDKSGLPNDRFSAERPEGSISTLTIQRTEQRDSAMYRCASSGSPISQSRANVLTFGAGSRLTVL.

The rearrangement joins TRBV27 to TRBJ2-7; weak D call: TRBD2 (7 bases). The CDR3 contains 15 residues. Germline lookup yields CDR1 MNHEY and CDR2 SMNVEV (reference sequence). V was shortened by 3 bases and J by 4 bases, with 16 bases between the two germline ends. The CDR3 here is CASSFGGGGWYEQYF. In nucleotides, the CDR3 is TGTGCCAGCAGTTTTGGCGGGGGCGGGTGGTACGAGCAGTACTTC.

Only one count was recorded for this clone. V gene TRBV9 combines with J gene TRBJ2-7; the D gene is possibly TRBD1 (5 bases). Trimming took 4 bases from V and 1 from J, leaving 15 bases between them. Germline V gives CDR1 SGDLS, CDR2 YYNGEE. The CDR3 extends over 15 amino acids. Here the CDR3 reads CASSTQGDTSYEQYF. The CDR3 coding sequence is TGTGCCAGCAGCACCCAGGGCGACACTTCCTACGAGCAGTACTTC.

The chain recombines TRBV27 with TRBJ2-7; a possible D gene is TRBD2 (7 bases). From germline, CDR1 is MNHEY and CDR2 SMNVEV (reference sequence). This CDR3 comprises 15 residues. V was cut by 8 bases and J by 5 bases, with 22 bases left in between. CDR3 in DNA: TGTGCCAGCGAGTTGCGAGGGGGGGGCACGAACGAGCAGTACTTC. It codes for CASELRGGGTNEQYF.

The chain combines TRBV7-6 with TRBJ2-2; 8 bases are shared with TRBD1. This CDR3 is 16 amino acids long. The junction had 7 bases not matched to a gene; V was cut back by 5 bases and J by 2 bases. Germline V CDR1 and CDR2: SGHVS, FNYEAQ. In DNA form, the CDR3 reads TGTGCCAGCAGCCCCCGGACAGGGATAAACACCGGGGAGCTGTTTTTT. Translation gives CASSPRTGINTGELFF.

This clone was seen a single time. V gene TRBV20-1 combines with J gene TRBJ1-2; D remains ambiguous. Germline loops: CDR1 DFQATT, CDR2 SNEGSKA (reference sequence). The CDR3 is 11 amino acids. This chain's CDR3 is CTLDGDYGYTF. CDR3 sequence (DNA): TGCACCTTGGACGGGGACTATGGCTACACCTTC.

The chain couples TRBV5-4 to TRBJ2-5, with unresolved D. Germline V gene data show CDR1 as SGHNT and CDR2 as YYREEE (reference sequence). The CDR3 runs 17 residues. Trimming took off 0 bases at V and 0 bases at J, with 15 bases between the two ends. CDR3 DNA sequence: TGTGCCAGCAGCTTGGCGAGGACGGAGAAGTACCAAGAGACCCAGTACTTC. It translates to CASSLARTEKYQETQYF.

Notes on this clone: Distinct nucleotide sequences in the sample also encode this CDR3. The rearrangement uses TRBV9 and TRBJ2-2, with a weak D call TRBD2 (5 bases). The CDR3 runs to 12 residues. CDR1 is SGDLS and CDR2 is YYNGEE in the germline V gene. Trimming shortened V by 2 bases and J by 7 bases, and 6 bases separated the two germline ends. The CDR3 here is CASSVRGGELFF. CDR3 in DNA: TGTGCCAGCAGCGTTCGGGGCGGGGAGCTGTTTTTT.

The rearrangement joins TRBV11-2 to TRBJ2-3, with TRBD2 matching over 7 bases. Germline CDR1 SGHAT, CDR2 FQNNGV. CDR3 length: 15 amino acids. The V segment lost 5 bases and the J segment 0 bases; nucleotides outside the gene matches: 5. CDR3 loop: CASSRVGGSTDTQYF. The CDR3 DNA reads TGTGCCAGCAGCAGAGTGGGGGGGAGCACAGATACGCAGTATTTT.

The chain recombines TRBV28 with TRBJ2-2; D is uncertain. Trimming left V 7 bases short and J 4 bases short, with 13 bases between. In germline, CDR1 is MDHEN, CDR2 SYDVKM. The CDR3 covers 14 residues. This CDR3 reads CASNGNQPTGELFF. CDR3 sequence (DNA): TGTGCCAGCAACGGAAACCAGCCCACCGGGGAGCTGTTTTTT. The entire variable domain, with the rest obtained from reference TRBV28 and TRBJ2-2, is as follows: DVKVTQSSRYLVKRTGEKVFLECVQDMDHENMFWYRQDPGLGLRLIYFSYDVKMKEKGDIPEGYSVSREKKERFSLILESASTNQTSMYLCASNGNQPTGELFFGEGSRLTVL.

This clone was counted only a few times. The chain joins TRBV6-6 to TRBJ2-7, with a tentative D call TRBD2 (5 bases). This CDR3 comprises 15 residues. The germline CDR1 and CDR2 sequences are MNHNY and SVGAGI (reference sequence). Trimming left V 6 bases short and J 0 bases short, with 15 bases between. The CDR3: CASRRSSGNSYEQYF. For the CDR3, the DNA is TGTGCCAGCAGGCGGTCTTCCGGGAACTCCTACGAGCAGTACTTC.

The rearrangement uses TRBV11-2 and TRBJ2-7, with 11 bases aligning to TRBD1. The CDR3 loop spans 16 amino acids. The junction had 13 bases not matched to a gene; V was cut back by 6 bases and J by 6 bases. CDR1 is SGHAT and CDR2 is FQNNGV in the germline V gene. CDR3 amino acids: CASSLTLGTGGIEQYF. The CDR3 DNA reads as TGTGCCAGCAGTCTGACCCTCGGGACAGGGGGGATCGAGCAGTACTTC.

The chain is built from TRBV7-6 and TRBJ2-7; a weak D match, TRBD1 (5 bases). The V gene's germline CDR1 is SGHVS and CDR2 FNYEAQ. This CDR3 spans 13 amino acids. The V end was cut by 1 base, the J end by 6 bases, with 10 bases between. CDR3 DNA sequence: TGTGCCAGCAGCTTAGGGCAAACAGGCGAGCAGTACTTC. Residues: CASSLGQTGEQYF. The whole variable domain, remainder taken from reference TRBV7-6 and TRBJ2-7, is GAGVSQSPRYKVTKRGQDVALRCDPISGHVSLYWYRQALGQGPEFLTYFNYEAQQDKSGLPNDRFSAERPEGSISTLTIQRTEQRDSAMYRCASSLGQTGEQYFGPGTRLTVT.

In DNA, the CDR3 is TGTGCCAGCAGCTGGGCCGGGGCTGAGCCTAGCACAGATACGCAGTATTTT. Protein product: CASSWAGAEPSTDTQYF. The J gene is TRBJ2-3, the V gene TRBV5-8; D is perhaps TRBD1 or TRBD2 (5 bases each). CDR3 length equals 17 residues. Trimming stripped 3 bases from V and 0 bases from J, with 17 bases between. Germline V gene sequence: CDR1 SGHTS, CDR2 YDEGEE.

V usage is TRBV5-4 and J usage is TRBJ1-1; D remains ambiguous. V lost 1 base, J lost 1 base, and 8 bases lay in between. Per germline, CDR1 SGHNT and CDR2 YYREEE (reference sequence). The CDR3 is made up of 14 amino acids. CDR3 in DNA: TGTGCCAGCAGCTTGTTTGCCACGAACACTGAAGCTTTCTTT. Its translation: CASSLFATNTEAFF.

V gene TRBV15 combines with J gene TRBJ1-1; D is uncertain. This CDR3 has 14 residues. Germline values: CDR1 LNHNV, CDR2 YYDKDF (reference sequence). The germline V and J ends were trimmed by 1 base and 0 bases, with 6 bases remaining between them. CDR3 residues: CATSRVGVNTEAFF. The CDR3 DNA sequence: TGTGCCACCAGCAGAGTGGGAGTGAACACTGAAGCTTTCTTT.